One sample yielded the 3 T cell receptor beta chains listed below, sequenced in a study of shared clonotypes between healthy human individuals. CD8 cells classed as naive were CD45RO-negative and positively selected for CCR7, excluding terminally differentiated effector memory CD45RA+ cells. The assay was immunoSEQ multiplex PCR, and TCRdb's table has in-frame clones only and misses some. Counted here are 1.5 million to 2.5 million clones, about 95% occurring once; the ten biggest clones make up 0.95% to 1.5%. The sample consisted of naive CD8+ T cells sorted from blood. The receptors originated from a man aged 18 to 29 in good health.

The chain couples TRBV27 to TRBJ2-7, with 8 bases that match TRBD1. The germline V gene has CDR1 MNHEY and CDR2 SMNVEV (reference sequence). The length of the CDR3 is 13 residues. J was trimmed by 1 base and V by 8 bases; bases with no gene match: 4. The CDR3 loop reads CASGGQGSYEQYF. For the CDR3, the DNA is TGTGCCAGCGGCGGACAGGGATCCTACGAGCAGTACTTC.

The V call is TRBV2, the J call TRBJ2-5; D not resolved. V was pared by 4 bases and J by 0 bases, with 12 bases between. The CDR3 contains 15 residues. The germline V gene has CDR1 SNHLY and CDR2 FYNNEI. This CDR3 reads CASSVDGSYQETQYF. CDR3 DNA: TGTGCCAGCAGTGTTGACGGATCGTACCAAGAGACCCAGTACTTC. The whole variable domain, filled in from reference TRBV2 and TRBJ2-5, reads EPEVTQTPSHQVTQMGQEVILRCVPISNHLYFYWYRQILGQKVEFLVSFYNNEISEKSEIFDDQFSVERPDGSNFTLKIRSTKLEDSAMYFCASSVDGSYQETQYFGPGTRLLVL.

The gene calls are TRBV14 and TRBJ2-4; D might be TRBD1 (6 bases). Germline V gene sequence: CDR1 SGHDN, CDR2 FVKESK. CDR3 length equals 14 residues. Trimming stripped 0 bases from V and 6 bases from J, with 9 bases between. The DNA for the CDR3 is TGTGCCAGCAGCCAAGATAGGACAGTAAACATTCAGTACTTC. It codes for CASSQDRTVNIQYF.